These 2 T cell receptor beta chains originate from one sample sequenced in a study of cytomegalovirus exposure and HLA in healthy donors. PCR amplification relied on 60 Vbeta primers (plus 13 Jbeta primers). Profiled with immunoSEQ multiplex PCR; TCRdb holds only in-frame clones, not every one. Of approximately 190,000 clones listed, 80% to 85% are singletons. The sequenced sample consisted of PBMCs. All receptors come from a woman aged 18-29 years in good health and CMV-seropositive.

The CDR3 DNA reads as TGTGCCAGTAGTATGGCACAGGGGGCCCTTGCCTACGAGCAGTACTTC. Translated: CASSMAQGALAYEQYF. This chain links TRBV19 with TRBJ2-7; 9 bases fit TRBD1. The CDR3 is 16 residues long. The junction had 8 bases not matched to a gene; V was cut back by 3 bases and J by 2 bases. Germline CDR1 LNHDA, CDR2 SQIVND (reference sequence). Filled out from reference TRBV19 and TRBJ2-7, the complete variable domain reads DGGITQSPKYLFRKEGQNVTLSCEQNLNHDAMYWYRQDPGQGLRLIYYSQIVNDFQKGDIAEGYSVSREKKESFPLTVTSAQKNPTAFYLCASSMAQGALAYEQYFGPGTRLTVT.

This chain links TRBV2 with TRBJ1-4; D not resolved. V lost 8 bases to trimming and J lost 2 bases, with 15 bases between them. This CDR3 spans 15 amino acids. CDR1 is SNHLY and CDR2 is FYNNEI in the germline V gene. CDR3 in DNA: TGTGCCAGCCAGACACGTCGTGGGACTAATGAAAAACTGTTTTTT. Protein sequence: CASQTRRGTNEKLFF. The variable domain in full, completed from reference TRBV2 and TRBJ1-4, reads EPEVTQTPSHQVTQMGQEVILRCVPISNHLYFYWYRQILGQKVEFLVSFYNNEISEKSEIFDDQFSVERPDGSNFTLKIRSTKLEDSAMYFCASQTRRGTNEKLFFGSGTQLSVL.